This T cell receptor (beta chain) stems from a study of tumor-infiltrating lymphocytes in oesophageal squamous cell carcinoma. This clonotype ranks as medium-sized. Using its own MiXCR run on the PCR reads, TCRdb lists one record per CDR3 protein. Among approximately 12,000 distinct CDR3 sequences listed, approximately 50% were seen once. The CDR3 sequence is 14 residues long. V was clipped by 5 bases and J by 1 base; unmatched bases: 3. Germline-derived CDR1 and CDR2 are SEHNR and FQNEAQ (reference sequence). The source of this sequence is a male donor with esophageal squamous cell carcinoma. The genes are TRBV7-9 and TRBJ1-1; 8 bases fit TRBD1. Sequencing was performed on normal esophageal tissue next to the tumor. CDR3 nucleotide sequence: TGTGCCAGCAGCACCGGACAGGGGAACACTGAAGCTTTCTTT. Translating gives CASSTGQGNTEAFF.